This TCR beta chain originates from a study of T-cell memory formation after mild COVID-19. TCRdb re-called the 5' RACE reads through MiXCR, storing one row per CDR3 protein. The top ten clones hold around 12% of a sample with 450,000 to 650,000 distinct CDR3 sequences, about a fifth of them seen once. The CDR3 covers 14 residues. V lost 2 bases, J lost 0 bases, and 5 bases lay in between. In germline, CDR1 is MNHEY, CDR2 SVGAGI. This clonotype was sampled from an adult woman who had mild COVID-19 (a few samples of this study predate the infection). Cell type and time point are not known. The chain couples TRBV6-5 to TRBJ2-1; the D gene is possibly TRBD1 (5 bases). Sequencing was performed on PBMCs or a T cell subset sorted from them (not recorded which). The CDR3 loop is CASSYRGSYNEQFF. CDR3 nucleotide sequence: TGTGCCAGCAGTTACAGGGGCTCCTACAATGAGCAGTTCTTC.